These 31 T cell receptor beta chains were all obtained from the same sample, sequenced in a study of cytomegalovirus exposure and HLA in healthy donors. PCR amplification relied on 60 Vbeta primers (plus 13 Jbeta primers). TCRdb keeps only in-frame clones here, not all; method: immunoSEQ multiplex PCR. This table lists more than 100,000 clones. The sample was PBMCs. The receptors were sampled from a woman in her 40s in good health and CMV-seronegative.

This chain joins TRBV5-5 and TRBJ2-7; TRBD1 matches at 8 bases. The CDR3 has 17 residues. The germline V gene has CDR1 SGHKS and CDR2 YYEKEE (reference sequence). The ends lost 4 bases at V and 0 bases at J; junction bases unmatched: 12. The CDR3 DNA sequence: TGTGCCAGCAGCACCAGGACAGGGTGCCTTCACTCCTACGAGCAGTACTTC. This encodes CASSTRTGCLHSYEQYF. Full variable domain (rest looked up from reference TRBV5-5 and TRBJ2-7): DAGVTQSPTHLIKTRGQQVTLRCSPISGHKSVSWYQQVLGQGPQFIFQYYEKEERGRGNFPDRFSARQFPNYSSELNVNALLLGDSALYLCASSTRTGCLHSYEQYFGPGTRLTVT.

CDR3 protein: CASSITGVRQEAFF. The CDR3 DNA follows: TGTGCCAGTAGTATAACGGGAGTTAGACAGGAAGCTTTCTTT. This chain joins TRBV19 and TRBJ1-1; D may be TRBD1 (5 bases). V shed 2 bases and J shed 8 bases, with 15 bases lying between them. The CDR3 is made up of 14 amino acids. Germline V gives CDR1 LNHDA, CDR2 SQIVND (reference sequence).

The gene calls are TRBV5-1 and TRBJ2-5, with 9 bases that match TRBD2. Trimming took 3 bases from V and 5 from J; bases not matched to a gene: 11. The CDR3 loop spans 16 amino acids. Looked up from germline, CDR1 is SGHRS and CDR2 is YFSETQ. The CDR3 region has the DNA TGCGCCAGCAGCTCCGCTTCTAGCGGGGATTTGGAGACCCAGTACTTC. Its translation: CASSSASSGDLETQYF.

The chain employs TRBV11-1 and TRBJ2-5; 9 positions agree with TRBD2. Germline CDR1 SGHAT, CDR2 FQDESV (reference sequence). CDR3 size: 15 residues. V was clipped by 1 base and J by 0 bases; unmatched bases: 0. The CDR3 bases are TGTGCCAGCAGCTTAGTAGCGGGGGACCAAGAGACCCAGTACTTC. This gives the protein CASSLVAGDQETQYF.

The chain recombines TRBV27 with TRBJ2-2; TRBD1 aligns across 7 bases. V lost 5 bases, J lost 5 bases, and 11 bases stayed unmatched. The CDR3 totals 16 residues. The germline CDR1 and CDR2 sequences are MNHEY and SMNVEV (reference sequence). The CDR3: CASSAGQGVWTGELFF. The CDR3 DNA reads TGTGCCAGCAGTGCCGGTCAGGGGGTTTGGACCGGGGAGCTGTTTTTT.

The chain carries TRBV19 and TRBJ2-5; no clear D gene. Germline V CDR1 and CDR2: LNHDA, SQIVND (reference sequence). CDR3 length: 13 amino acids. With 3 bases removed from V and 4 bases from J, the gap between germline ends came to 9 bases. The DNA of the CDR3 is TGTGCCAGTAGTATGGCTCTAGGAGAGACCCAGTACTTC. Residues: CASSMALGETQYF.

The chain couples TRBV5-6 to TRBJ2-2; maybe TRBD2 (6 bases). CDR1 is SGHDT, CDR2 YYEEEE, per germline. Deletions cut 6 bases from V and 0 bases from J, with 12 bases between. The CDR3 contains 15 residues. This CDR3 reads CASTSGFTNTGELFF. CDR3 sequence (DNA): TGTGCCAGCACAAGCGGGTTTACGAACACCGGGGAGCTGTTTTTT. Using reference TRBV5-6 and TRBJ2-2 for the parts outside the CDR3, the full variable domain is DAGVTQSPTHLIKTRGQQVTLRCSPKSGHDTVSWYQQALGQGPQFIFQYYEEEERQRGNFPDRFSGHQFPNYSSELNVNALLLGDSALYLCASTSGFTNTGELFFGEGSRLTVL.

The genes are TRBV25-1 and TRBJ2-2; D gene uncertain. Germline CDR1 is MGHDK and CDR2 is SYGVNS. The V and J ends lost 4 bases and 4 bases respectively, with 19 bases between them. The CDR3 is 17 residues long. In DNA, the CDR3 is TGTGCCAGCAGTGTAAAGTTTGTCGTACGGTCCACCGGGGAGCTGTTTTTT. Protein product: CASSVKFVVRSTGELFF.

The CDR3 DNA is TGTGCCACCAGCAGAGATTTACCTCTCAGTACAATCAATCAGCCCCAGCATTTT. Translating gives CATSRDLPLSTINQPQHF. The chain couples TRBV15 to TRBJ1-5; D is uncertain. The CDR3 extends over 18 amino acids. V gave up 0 bases and J gave up 3 bases, with 18 bases separating them. Germline loops: CDR1 LNHNV, CDR2 YYDKDF (reference sequence).

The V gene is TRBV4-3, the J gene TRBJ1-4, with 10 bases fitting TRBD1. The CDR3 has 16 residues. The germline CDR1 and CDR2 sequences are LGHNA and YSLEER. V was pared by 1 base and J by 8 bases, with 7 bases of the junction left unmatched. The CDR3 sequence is CASSQATRQGAEKLFF. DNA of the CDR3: TGCGCCAGCAGCCAAGCTACCAGACAGGGGGCGGAAAAACTGTTTTTT.

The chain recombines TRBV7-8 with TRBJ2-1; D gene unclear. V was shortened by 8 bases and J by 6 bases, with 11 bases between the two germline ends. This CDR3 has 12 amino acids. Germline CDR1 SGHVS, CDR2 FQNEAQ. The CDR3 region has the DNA TGTGCCAGCGCGCCCCGTCGCAATGAGCAGTTCTTC. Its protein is CASAPRRNEQFF.

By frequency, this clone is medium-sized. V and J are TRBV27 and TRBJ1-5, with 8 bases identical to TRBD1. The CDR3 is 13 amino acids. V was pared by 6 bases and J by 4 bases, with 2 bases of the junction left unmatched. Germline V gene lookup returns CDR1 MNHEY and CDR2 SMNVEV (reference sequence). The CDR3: CASRRQGNQPQHF. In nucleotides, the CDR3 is TGTGCCAGCAGGAGACAGGGGAATCAGCCCCAGCATTTT.

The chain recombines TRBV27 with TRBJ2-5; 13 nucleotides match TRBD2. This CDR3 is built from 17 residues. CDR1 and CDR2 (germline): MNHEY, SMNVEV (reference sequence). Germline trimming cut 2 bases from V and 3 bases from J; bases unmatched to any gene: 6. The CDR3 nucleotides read TGTGCCAGCAGTTTAGGGGGAGGACTAGCGGGGGAAGAGACCCAGTACTTC. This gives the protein CASSLGGGLAGEETQYF.

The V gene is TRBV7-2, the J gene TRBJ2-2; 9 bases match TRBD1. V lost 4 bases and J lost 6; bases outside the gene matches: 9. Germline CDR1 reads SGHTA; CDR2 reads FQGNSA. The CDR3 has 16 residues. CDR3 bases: TGTGCCAGCAGCTCGCAGACAGGGGGAAGGGCCGGGGAGCTGTTTTTT. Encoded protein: CASSSQTGGRAGELFF.

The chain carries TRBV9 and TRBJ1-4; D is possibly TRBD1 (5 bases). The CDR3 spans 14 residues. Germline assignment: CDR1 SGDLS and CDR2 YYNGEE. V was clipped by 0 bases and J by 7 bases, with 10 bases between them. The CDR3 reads CASSVEGASEKLFF. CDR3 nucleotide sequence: TGTGCCAGCAGCGTAGAAGGGGCGAGTGAAAAACTGTTTTTT.

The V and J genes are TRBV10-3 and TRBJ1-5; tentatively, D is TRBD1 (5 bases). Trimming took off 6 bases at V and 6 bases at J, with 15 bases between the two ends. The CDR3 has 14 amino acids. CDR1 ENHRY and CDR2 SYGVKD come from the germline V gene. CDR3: CAISRERGGQPQHF. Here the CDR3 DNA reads TGTGCCATCAGCAGGGAGAGGGGAGGTCAGCCCCAGCATTTT.

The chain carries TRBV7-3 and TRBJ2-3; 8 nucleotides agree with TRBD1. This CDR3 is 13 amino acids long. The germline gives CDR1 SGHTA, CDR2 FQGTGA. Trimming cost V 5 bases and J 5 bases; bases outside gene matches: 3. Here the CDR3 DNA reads TGTGCCAGCAGCCCGGACAGGGTAGATACGCAGTATTTT. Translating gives CASSPDRVDTQYF.

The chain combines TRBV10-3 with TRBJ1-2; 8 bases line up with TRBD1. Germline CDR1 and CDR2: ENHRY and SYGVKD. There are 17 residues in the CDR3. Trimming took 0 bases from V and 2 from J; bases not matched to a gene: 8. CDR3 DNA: TGTGCCATCAGTGAGTCCGGACAGGGAGCCGACAACTATGGCTACACCTTC. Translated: CAISESGQGADNYGYTF.

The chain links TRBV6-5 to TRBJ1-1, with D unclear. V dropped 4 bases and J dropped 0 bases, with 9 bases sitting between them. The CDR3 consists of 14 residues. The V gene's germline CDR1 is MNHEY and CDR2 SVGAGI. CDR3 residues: CASSFSPLNTEAFF. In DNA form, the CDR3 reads TGTGCCAGCAGTTTTTCCCCTCTGAACACTGAAGCTTTCTTT.

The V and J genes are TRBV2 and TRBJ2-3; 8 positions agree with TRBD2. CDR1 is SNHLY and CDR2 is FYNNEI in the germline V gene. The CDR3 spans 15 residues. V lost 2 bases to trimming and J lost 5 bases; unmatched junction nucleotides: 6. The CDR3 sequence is CASSERGGALDTQYF. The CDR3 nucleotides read TGTGCCAGCAGTGAACGGGGGGGGGCTCTAGATACGCAGTATTTT.

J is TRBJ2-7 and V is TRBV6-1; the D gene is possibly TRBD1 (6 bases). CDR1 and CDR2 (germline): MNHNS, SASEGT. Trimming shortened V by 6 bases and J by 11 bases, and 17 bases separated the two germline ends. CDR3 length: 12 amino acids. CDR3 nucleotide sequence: TGTGCCAGCAGCGACAACAGGGATTTCGAGTACTTC. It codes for CASSDNRDFEYF.

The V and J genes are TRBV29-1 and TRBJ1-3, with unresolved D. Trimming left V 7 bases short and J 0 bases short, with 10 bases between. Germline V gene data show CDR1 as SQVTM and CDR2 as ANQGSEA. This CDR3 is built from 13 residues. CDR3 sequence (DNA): TGCAGCGCCGCCCCAGACTCTGGAAACACCATATATTTT. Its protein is CSAAPDSGNTIYF.

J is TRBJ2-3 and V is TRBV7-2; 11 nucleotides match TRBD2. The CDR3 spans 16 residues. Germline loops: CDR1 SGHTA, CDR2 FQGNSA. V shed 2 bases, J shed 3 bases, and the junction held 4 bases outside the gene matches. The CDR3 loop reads CASSLSSGGVTDTQYF. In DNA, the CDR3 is TGTGCCAGCAGCTTAAGTAGCGGGGGGGTTACAGATACGCAGTATTTT.

The CDR3 DNA follows: TGTGCCAGCACCTTCGGTACCAGGGAAGGCTACACCTTC. Translation: CASTFGTREGYTF. This rearrangement joins TRBV28 to TRBJ1-2, with D possibly TRBD1 on 5 matching bases. Trimming left V 7 bases short and J 8 bases short, with 17 bases between. From germline, CDR1 is MDHEN and CDR2 SYDVKM. CDR3 size: 13 residues.

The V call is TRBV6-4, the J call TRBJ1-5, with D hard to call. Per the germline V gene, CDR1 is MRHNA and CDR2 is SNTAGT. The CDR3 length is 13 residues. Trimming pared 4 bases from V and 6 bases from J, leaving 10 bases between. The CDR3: CASSATLAQPQHF. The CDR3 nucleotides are TGTGCCAGCAGTGCTACCTTAGCTCAGCCCCAGCATTTT.

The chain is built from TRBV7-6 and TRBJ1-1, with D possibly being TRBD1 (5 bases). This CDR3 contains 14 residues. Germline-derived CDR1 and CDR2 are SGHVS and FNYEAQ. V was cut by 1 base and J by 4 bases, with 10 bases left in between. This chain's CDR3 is CASSLGSGPTEAFF. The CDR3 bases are TGTGCCAGCAGCTTAGGGTCAGGGCCCACTGAAGCTTTCTTT.

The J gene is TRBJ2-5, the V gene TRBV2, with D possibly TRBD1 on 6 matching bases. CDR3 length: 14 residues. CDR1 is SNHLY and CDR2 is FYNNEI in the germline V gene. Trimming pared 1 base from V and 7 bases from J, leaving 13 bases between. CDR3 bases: TGTGCCAGCAGTGAAGAACAGGGCTTCGGGACCCAGTACTTC. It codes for CASSEEQGFGTQYF.

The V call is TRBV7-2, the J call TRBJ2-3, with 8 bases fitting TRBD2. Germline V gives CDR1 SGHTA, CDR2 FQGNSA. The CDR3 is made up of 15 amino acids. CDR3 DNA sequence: TGTGCGAGCGTACTCGGGGGGGGAGGGACAGATACGCAGTATTTT. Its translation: CASVLGGGGTDTQYF.

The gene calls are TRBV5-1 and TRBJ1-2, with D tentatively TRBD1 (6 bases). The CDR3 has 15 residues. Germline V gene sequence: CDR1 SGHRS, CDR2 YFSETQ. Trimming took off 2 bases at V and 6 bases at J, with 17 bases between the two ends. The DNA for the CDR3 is TGCGCCAGCAGCTTAAACGCCAGGGGTTTGAATGGCTACACCTTC. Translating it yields CASSLNARGLNGYTF.

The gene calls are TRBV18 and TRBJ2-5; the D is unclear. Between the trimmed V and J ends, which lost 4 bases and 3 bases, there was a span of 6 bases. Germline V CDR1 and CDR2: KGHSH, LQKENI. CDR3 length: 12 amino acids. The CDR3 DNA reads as TGTGCCAGCTCACTTGAGAAAGAGACCCAGTACTTC. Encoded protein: CASSLEKETQYF.

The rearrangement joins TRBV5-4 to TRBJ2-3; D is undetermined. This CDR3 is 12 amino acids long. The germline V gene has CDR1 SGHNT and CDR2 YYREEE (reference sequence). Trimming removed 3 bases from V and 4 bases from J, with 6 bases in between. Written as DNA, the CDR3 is TGTGCCAGCAGCTACGAGGCAGATACGCAGTATTTT. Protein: CASSYEADTQYF.